Following are 25 T cell receptor beta chains from one sample sequenced in a study of blood T cell repertoires in COVID-19. Method: immunoSEQ multiplex PCR; TCRdb's copy keeps in-frame clones and lacks some. The sample holds 400,000 to 500,000 clones, around nine tenths seen once. The sample taken for sequencing was PBMCs or T cells enriched from blood (not recorded which). Receptors were obtained from a woman in her thirties or forties who had recovered from COVID-19.

This clone has just one count. The chain has TRBV27 and TRBJ2-1; 11 bases match TRBD2. Trimming took 7 bases from V and 6 from J; bases not matched to a gene: 8. The germline V gene has CDR1 MNHEY and CDR2 SMNVEV (reference sequence). The CDR3 is 15 residues long. The CDR3 DNA sequence: TGTGCCAGCACCCCACTAGCGGGAGTTCGCAATGAGCAGTTCTTC. Translated, it gives CASTPLAGVRNEQFF.

This clone has more than one count but fewer than ten. The rearrangement joins TRBV18 to TRBJ2-3; 7 bases agree with TRBD2. The CDR3 is 14 amino acids. V was clipped by 3 bases and J by 6 bases; unmatched bases: 6. Germline CDR1 reads KGHSH; CDR2 reads LQKENI. The CDR3 sequence is CASSPTSLRDTQYF. In DNA form, the CDR3 reads TGTGCCAGCTCACCGACTAGCTTAAGGGATACGCAGTATTTT.

The chain employs TRBV10-3 and TRBJ2-5, with D perhaps matching TRBD2 (9 bases). V was cut by 4 bases and J by 4 bases, with 25 bases left in between. Germline V CDR1 and CDR2: ENHRY, SYGVKD. The CDR3 is 18 residues long. The CDR3 protein is CAISGGQGRAGGGETQYF. The CDR3 DNA reads TGTGCCATCAGTGGCGGACAGGGTAGAGCGGGAGGAGGAGAGACCCAGTACTTC.

V and J are TRBV7-9 and TRBJ2-3; perhaps TRBD2 as D (6 bases). Germline V gene sequence: CDR1 SEHNR, CDR2 FQNEAQ (reference sequence). There are 14 residues in the CDR3. V was clipped by 5 bases and J by 2 bases, with 11 bases between them. The CDR3 protein is CASSGGEVTDTQYF. In nucleotides, the CDR3 is TGTGCCAGCAGCGGTGGGGAGGTCACAGATACGCAGTATTTT.

The CDR3 sequence: CASSLGGLVPYQPQHF. CDR3 nucleotide sequence: TGTGCCAGCAGCTTAGGGGGCTTGGTTCCCTATCAGCCCCAGCATTTT. The chain couples TRBV7-2 to TRBJ1-5; TRBD1 might be the D (5 bases). Germline V gene lookup returns CDR1 SGHTA and CDR2 FQGNSA. CDR3 length: 16 amino acids. The ends were cut back, 1 base at V and 5 bases at J, with 15 bases in the middle.

This clone was observed a handful of times. The same CDR3 is also encoded by other DNA sequences in this sample. The chain employs TRBV27 and TRBJ2-1, with 10 bases lining up with TRBD2. The germline V gene has CDR1 MNHEY and CDR2 SMNVEV (reference sequence). The CDR3 covers 15 residues. The ends lost 5 bases at V and 6 bases at J; junction bases unmatched: 7. This CDR3 is CASSRRLAGGNEQFF. CDR3 DNA: TGTGCCAGCAGTCGCAGACTAGCGGGCGGCAATGAGCAGTTCTTC.

CDR3 in DNA: TGTGCCAGCAGTTTCAGGGGGATTCACGTAGGGGGCTACACCTTC. Amino acid sequence: CASSFRGIHVGGYTF. The V call is TRBV27, the J call TRBJ1-2; TRBD1 matches at 7 bases. V dropped 3 bases and J dropped 8; count of bases not matched to a gene: 12. This CDR3 region has 15 residues. Per germline, CDR1 MNHEY and CDR2 SMNVEV (reference sequence).

V and J are TRBV9 and TRBJ2-3, with D perhaps matching TRBD1 (5 bases). The ends were cut back, 3 bases at V and 4 bases at J, with 15 bases in the middle. This CDR3 region has 15 residues. Germline V CDR1 and CDR2: SGDLS, YYNGEE. For the CDR3, the DNA is TGTGCCAGCAGCGAGGGAAGGGGCAGAGCAGATACGCAGTATTTT. It yields the protein CASSEGRGRADTQYF. Complete variable domain (other parts from reference TRBV9 and TRBJ2-3): DSGVTQTPKHLITATGQRVTLRCSPRSGDLSVYWYQQSLDQGLQFLIQYYNGEERAKGNILERFSAQQFPDLHSELNLSSLELGDSALYFCASSEGRGRADTQYFGPGTRLTVL.

The chain combines TRBV7-2 with TRBJ2-1; 9 bases line up with TRBD2. V lost 0 bases to trimming and J lost 0 bases; unmatched junction nucleotides: 6. The CDR3 totals 18 residues. Germline V CDR1 and CDR2: SGHTA, FQGNSA. DNA of the CDR3: TGTGCCAGCAGCTTAGCGGAAGGACTAGCGAGCTCCTACAATGAGCAGTTCTTC. It yields the protein CASSLAEGLASSYNEQFF. The whole variable domain, filled in from reference TRBV7-2 and TRBJ2-1, reads GAGVSQSPSNKVTEKGKDVELRCDPISGHTALYWYRQSLGQGLEFLIYFQGNSAPDKSGLPSDRFSAERTGGSVSTLTIQRTQQEDSAVYLCASSLAEGLASSYNEQFFGPGTRLTVL.

Only one count was recorded for this clone. The chain employs TRBV15 and TRBJ2-7, with D tentatively TRBD1 (6 bases). Germline CDR1 reads LNHNV; CDR2 reads YYDKDF (reference sequence). This CDR3 region has 14 residues. V was trimmed by 5 bases and J by 0 bases, leaving 11 bases between them. This CDR3 reads CATSDRDNSYEQYF. CDR3 DNA sequence: TGTGCCACCAGCGACCGGGACAACTCCTACGAGCAGTACTTC.

The chain links TRBV7-2 to TRBJ2-7; 9 positions agree with TRBD1. The germline CDR1 and CDR2 sequences are SGHTA and FQGNSA. With 5 bases clipped from V and 7 bases from J, the junction kept 9 bases outside the gene matches. The CDR3 extends over 14 amino acids. CDR3 amino acids: CASSVDRGYEEQYF. The CDR3 bases are TGTGCCAGCAGCGTTGACAGGGGGTATGAAGAGCAGTACTTC.

This clone was seen once. The rearrangement links TRBV4-3 to TRBJ1-2; D is ambiguous. Per the germline V gene, CDR1 is LGHNA and CDR2 is YSLEER. CDR3 length: 15 amino acids. V lost 1 base and J lost 8, with 17 bases in between. DNA for the CDR3: TGCGCCAGCAGCCAAGTAAACACCTGGGGAGAAGGCTACACCTTC. This gives the protein CASSQVNTWGEGYTF.

This clone was observed a few times. The V and J genes are TRBV4-2 and TRBJ2-7; TRBD1 agrees at 8 bases. The junction had 8 bases not matched to a gene; V was cut back by 0 bases and J by 1 base. The germline V gene has CDR1 LGHNA and CDR2 YNFKEQ. CDR3 length: 17 residues. CDR3 amino acids: CASSQDAGGHSSYEQYF. CDR3 sequence (DNA): TGTGCCAGCAGCCAAGATGCAGGGGGCCATTCTTCCTACGAGCAGTACTTC.

This sequence joins TRBV19 and TRBJ2-2; 9 bases are shared with TRBD1. Germline V gene sequence: CDR1 LNHDA, CDR2 SQIVND (reference sequence). J was trimmed by 6 bases and V by 5 bases; bases with no gene match: 7. The CDR3 contains 15 residues. CDR3 in amino acids: CASSWGTGTSGELFF. CDR3 DNA sequence: TGTGCCAGTAGTTGGGGGACAGGGACATCCGGGGAGCTGTTTTTT. Supplemented by reference TRBV19 and TRBJ2-2, the full variable domain reads DGGITQSPKYLFRKEGQNVTLSCEQNLNHDAMYWYRQDPGQGLRLIYYSQIVNDFQKGDIAEGYSVSREKKESFPLTVTSAQKNPTAFYLCASSWGTGTSGELFFGEGSRLTVL.

The DNA for the CDR3 is TGTGCCAGCATTCCGGTCGGAGGAACAGATACGCAGTATTTT. Protein sequence: CASIPVGGTDTQYF. The chain has TRBV27 and TRBJ2-3; D possibly corresponds to TRBD2 (5 bases). The germline V gene encodes CDR1 MNHEY and CDR2 SMNVEV (reference sequence). This CDR3 contains 14 residues. Trimming removed 7 bases at V and 3 bases at J, with 14 bases between.

The chain joins TRBV10-3 to TRBJ2-3; the match to TRBD1 covers 8 bases. After removal of 4 bases from V and 4 bases from J, the junction contained 4 bases not matched to a gene. The CDR3 runs 14 residues. Germline CDR1 ENHRY, CDR2 SYGVKD. The CDR3 nucleotides are TGTGCCATCAGTGGATCACAGGGGGCAGATACGCAGTATTTT. Translation: CAISGSQGADTQYF.

V usage is TRBV15 and J usage is TRBJ1-1, with D uncertain. Trimming removed 0 bases from V and 4 bases from J, with 9 bases in between. The CDR3 consists of 14 residues. Germline V gene sequence: CDR1 LNHNV, CDR2 YYDKDF (reference sequence). CDR3 amino acids: CATSRDQEATEAFF. The CDR3, as DNA: TGTGCCACCAGCAGAGATCAGGAGGCCACTGAAGCTTTCTTT.

The rearrangement links TRBV5-8 to TRBJ1-1; D is unclear. The V and J ends lost 4 bases and 1 base respectively, with 11 bases between them. There are 14 residues in the CDR3. Per the germline V gene, CDR1 is SGHTS and CDR2 is YDEGEE. The CDR3 here is CASSRHQSNTEAFF. DNA for the CDR3: TGTGCCAGCAGCCGACATCAATCGAACACTGAAGCTTTCTTT. Full variable domain (remainder filled in from reference TRBV5-8 and TRBJ1-1): EAGVTQSPTHLIKTRGQQATLRCSPISGHTSVYWYQQALGLGLQFLLWYDEGEERNRGNFPPRFSGRQFPNYSSELNVNALELEDSALYLCASSRHQSNTEAFFGQGTRLTVV.

About this clone: One junction end does not reproduce the germline sequence, and a read error may be involved. The V and J genes are TRBV19 and TRBJ1-4; no clear D. CDR1 and CDR2 (germline): LNHDA, SQIVND (reference sequence). This CDR3 is 14 amino acids long. The CDR3 DNA reads TGTGCCACCTATTCGGGAACAACTCATGAAAAACTGTTTTTT. Its translation: CATYSGTTHEKLFF.

V gene TRBV28 combines with J gene TRBJ1-2; no reliable D call. The CDR3 has 14 residues. Germline loops: CDR1 MDHEN, CDR2 SYDVKM. The germline V and J ends were trimmed by 8 bases and 0 bases, with 13 bases remaining between them. CDR3 coding DNA: TGTGCCAGCGTATGGGCGTCCTCTAACTATGGCTACACCTTC. This translates into CASVWASSNYGYTF.

CDR3 sequence (DNA): TGTGCCAGCAGTGAAGAGGGGTCGCTAGCTTTCTTT. Encoded protein: CASSEEGSLAFF. This chain connects TRBV6-1 to TRBJ1-1; D is possibly TRBD1 (5 bases). The CDR3 has 12 amino acids. The germline V gene encodes CDR1 MNHNS and CDR2 SASEGT. V was trimmed by 1 base and J by 10 bases, leaving 10 bases between them.

The V call is TRBV19, the J call TRBJ1-5, with TRBD1 matching 7 bases. The germline gives CDR1 LNHDA, CDR2 SQIVND (reference sequence). This CDR3 spans 13 amino acids. J gave up 9 bases and V 6 bases, and 8 bases lay outside the gene matches. The CDR3 coding sequence is TGTGCCAGTAGCGGACAGGACCGGGGGCCCCAGCATTTT. Its protein product is CASSGQDRGPQHF.

This chain joins TRBV7-2 and TRBJ1-2; tentatively, D is TRBD1 (5 bases). Trimming took 5 bases from V and 7 from J, leaving 14 bases between them. This CDR3 region has 13 residues. Germline-derived CDR1 and CDR2 are SGHTA and FQGNSA. The CDR3 here is CASSLYWDSGYTF. CDR3 nucleotide sequence: TGTGCCAGCAGCCTATATTGGGACTCTGGCTACACCTTC.

This rearrangement joins TRBV4-3 to TRBJ2-7, with 8 bases that match TRBD1. The germline CDR1 and CDR2 sequences are LGHNA and YSLEER. Trimming took 3 bases from V and 6 from J; bases not matched to a gene: 4. CDR3 length equals 13 residues. In nucleotides, the CDR3 is TGCGCCAGCAGCCAGCGGACAGGGACCGAGCAGTACTTC. Residues: CASSQRTGTEQYF.

The sample holds a few counts of this clone. This chain joins TRBV12-3 or TRBV12-4 and TRBJ1-2; D gene uncertain. Trimming took 7 bases from V and 14 from J, leaving 17 bases between them. The length of the CDR3 is 11 residues. This CDR3 reads CASTLGWRFTF. CDR3 bases: TGTGCCAGCACTTTGGGGTGGAGGTTTACCTTC.